A selection of T cell receptor beta chains follows, all from one sample in a study of shared clonotypes between healthy human individuals. The assay was immunoSEQ multiplex PCR, and TCRdb's table has in-frame clones only and misses some. The top ten hold around 13% of the sample, which has approximately 500,000 clones, roughly 80% seen once. Sequenced input: PBMCs. The receptors originated from a woman aged 40 to 55 in good health. Some clones in this sample may be carry-over from other donors' samples. Each CDR3 is given with its conserved first and last residue. D genes are given only for firm matches. The size of a clone is reported for some rows only, either as once, few or many, or as a class for expanded clones.

clone size: -; D gene: -; V gene: TRBV2; J gene: TRBJ1-3; CDR3 DNA: TGTGCCAGCAGGAGAACAGTCACTGGAAACACCATATATTTT; CDR3 protein: CASRRTVTGNTIYF
clone size: -; D gene: -; V gene: TRBV28; J gene: TRBJ2-1; CDR3 DNA: -; CDR3 protein: CASSSSGGSIYEQFF
clone size: -; D gene: -; V gene: TRBV28; J gene: TRBJ1-2; CDR3 DNA: TGTGCCAGCAGTTCCTCAGGGGTGGATGGCTACACCTTC; CDR3 protein: CASSSSGVDGYTF
clone size: -; D gene: TRBD1; V gene: TRBV5-1; J gene: TRBJ2-2; CDR3 DNA: TGCGCCAGCAGCTGGGACAGTACAACCGGGGAGCTGTTTTTT; CDR3 protein: CASSWDSTTGELFF
clone size: -; D gene: -; V gene: TRBV7-9; J gene: TRBJ2-7; CDR3 DNA: TGTGCCACCCGACGGGACTCCTACGAGCAGTACTTC; CDR3 protein: CATRRDSYEQYF
clone size: -; D gene: -; V gene: TRBV19; J gene: TRBJ2-1; CDR3 DNA: TGTGCCAGTAGTATACGGACTCGGGGGGCAGGGGAGCAGTTCTTC; CDR3 protein: CASSIRTRGAGEQFF
clone size: -; D gene: TRBD1; V gene: TRBV11-1; J gene: TRBJ2-3; CDR3 DNA: TGTGCCAGCAGCCGTCTGGCGACAGGGTACACAGATACGCAGTATTTT; CDR3 protein: CASSRLATGYTDTQYF
clone size: -; D gene: -; V gene: TRBV30; J gene: TRBJ2-7; CDR3 DNA: TGTGCCTGGACGGGGACCTACGAGCAGTACTTC; CDR3 protein: CAWTGTYEQYF
clone size: few; D gene: -; V gene: TRBV19; J gene: TRBJ1-1; CDR3 DNA: TGTGCCAGTAGTATGGGACGTTACACTGAAGCTTTCTTT; CDR3 protein: CASSMGRYTEAFF
clone size: -; D gene: TRBD2; V gene: TRBV7-8; J gene: TRBJ2-5; CDR3 DNA: TGTGCCAGCAGCTTACTAGCGGGAGGGAAAGAGACCCAGTACTTC; CDR3 protein: CASSLLAGGKETQYF
clone size: -; D gene: -; V gene: TRBV28; J gene: TRBJ2-5; CDR3 DNA: TGTGCCAGCAGTTCCCCCGGTCGGACCCAGTACTTC; CDR3 protein: CASSSPGRTQYF
clone size: once; D gene: -; V gene: TRBV28; J gene: TRBJ2-3; CDR3 DNA: TGTGCCAGCATAAGGCGGGATGTTTCCATTGATACGCAGTATTTT; CDR3 protein: CASIRRDVSIDTQYF
clone size: -; D gene: -; V gene: TRBV18; J gene: TRBJ2-1; CDR3 DNA: TGTGCCAGCTCACCGGGGCGGAATGAGCAGTTCTTC; CDR3 protein: CASSPGRNEQFF
clone size: few; D gene: -; V gene: TRBV6-1; J gene: TRBJ2-6; CDR3 DNA: TGTGCCAGCAGTGAAGCCCGTCCCTCTGGGGCCAACGTCCTGACTTTC; CDR3 protein: CASSEARPSGANVLTF
clone size: few; D gene: -; V gene: TRBV7-8; J gene: TRBJ2-1; CDR3 DNA: TGTGCCAGCAGCCGATTCTACAATGAGCAGTTCTTC; CDR3 protein: CASSRFYNEQFF
clone size: -; D gene: -; V gene: TRBV9; J gene: TRBJ2-3; CDR3 DNA: TGTGCCAGCAGCGTATCAGGGGATACGCAGTATTTT; CDR3 protein: CASSVSGDTQYF
clone size: -; D gene: -; V gene: TRBV11-2; J gene: TRBJ2-2; CDR3 DNA: TGTGCCAGCAGCTTGGCGGGTGCCGGGGAGCTGTTTTTT; CDR3 protein: CASSLAGAGELFF
clone size: -; D gene: -; V gene: TRBV28; J gene: TRBJ2-7; CDR3 DNA: TGTGCCAGCAGTTTATCCACACCCCCCTCCTACGAGCAGCACTTC; CDR3 protein: CASSLSTPPSYEQHF
clone size: -; D gene: -; V gene: TRBV13; J gene: TRBJ2-5; CDR3 DNA: TGTGCCAGCAGCTTAGCGGGGCAGGGAGAGACCCAGTACTTC; CDR3 protein: CASSLAGQGETQYF
clone size: -; D gene: -; V gene: TRBV7-9; J gene: TRBJ2-5; CDR3 DNA: TGTGCCAGCAGTCCCGGACCTCGGGAGACCCAGTACTTC; CDR3 protein: CASSPGPRETQYF
clone size: -; D gene: TRBD2; V gene: TRBV5-1; J gene: TRBJ2-3; CDR3 DNA: TGCGCCAGCAGCCCAACTAGCGGGCCCACAGATACGCAGTATTTT; CDR3 protein: CASSPTSGPTDTQYF
clone size: few; D gene: -; V gene: TRBV5-1; J gene: TRBJ1-1; CDR3 DNA: TGCGCCAGCAGCTTGGCCGGGACTGTGAACACTGAAGCTTTCTTT; CDR3 protein: CASSLAGTVNTEAFF
clone size: once; D gene: TRBD2; V gene: TRBV11-2; J gene: TRBJ2-1; CDR3 DNA: TGTGCCAGCAGCTCAACCGGGAGGGCTTACAATGAGCAGTTCTTC; CDR3 protein: CASSSTGRAYNEQFF
clone size: -; D gene: -; V gene: TRBV5-6; J gene: TRBJ1-5; CDR3 DNA: TGTGCCAGCAGCTTAACCGGTTTCAATCAGCCCCAGCATTTT; CDR3 protein: CASSLTGFNQPQHF
clone size: -; D gene: -; V gene: TRBV14; J gene: TRBJ1-2; CDR3 DNA: TGTGCCAGCAGCCAAGGAGTCGTTTACACCTTC; CDR3 protein: CASSQGVVYTF
clone size: few; D gene: -; V gene: TRBV28; J gene: TRBJ1-4; CDR3 DNA: TGTGCCAGCAGTTCGGTCCGAATAAATGAAAAACTGTTTTTT; CDR3 protein: CASSSVRINEKLFF
clone size: -; D gene: TRBD1; V gene: TRBV7-2; J gene: TRBJ1-2; CDR3 DNA: TGTGCCAGCAGCCCGGGACAGGGACGTATAGATGGCTACACCTTC; CDR3 protein: CASSPGQGRIDGYTF
clone size: -; D gene: -; V gene: TRBV30; J gene: TRBJ2-7; CDR3 DNA: TGTGCCTGGAGTGCCTCCTACGAGCAGTACTTC; CDR3 protein: CAWSASYEQYF
clone size: -; D gene: -; V gene: TRBV5-4; J gene: TRBJ2-3; CDR3 DNA: TGTGCCAGCAGCTTGGCCCGTGGGGATACGCAGTATTTT; CDR3 protein: CASSLARGDTQYF
clone size: -; D gene: -; V gene: TRBV6-5; J gene: TRBJ2-7; CDR3 DNA: TGTGCCAGCAGTTACTCGATAGGTTGGTCGGACGAGCAGTACTTC; CDR3 protein: CASSYSIGWSDEQYF
clone size: -; D gene: TRBD2; V gene: TRBV5-1; J gene: TRBJ2-2; CDR3 DNA: TGCGCCAGCAGCCCGGCTCCGGGACTAAACACCGGGGAGCTGTTTTTT; CDR3 protein: CASSPAPGLNTGELFF
clone size: -; D gene: -; V gene: TRBV7-3; J gene: TRBJ2-5; CDR3 DNA: TGTGCCAGCAGCTTAGAAGGGCTAGCGACCCAGTACTTC; CDR3 protein: CASSLEGLATQYF
clone size: -; D gene: -; V gene: TRBV7-3; J gene: TRBJ2-1; CDR3 DNA: TGTGCCAGCAGCCCCGCCGGCGGCAATAAGCAGTTCTTC; CDR3 protein: CASSPAGGNKQFF
clone size: -; D gene: TRBD2; V gene: TRBV19; J gene: TRBJ2-5; CDR3 DNA: TGTGCCAGTAGTCGGGCTAGCGGGGCCGCCATAAAGACCCAGTACTTC; CDR3 protein: CASSRASGAAIKTQYF
clone size: -; D gene: TRBD2; V gene: TRBV5-1; J gene: TRBJ2-5; CDR3 DNA: TGCGCCAGCAGCTTTGGACTAGCGGGAGACGAGACCCAGTACTTC; CDR3 protein: CASSFGLAGDETQYF
clone size: -; D gene: -; V gene: TRBV5-4; J gene: TRBJ1-3; CDR3 DNA: TGTGCCAGCAGCTGGGGGATTCAGACAAACAGCTCTGGAAACACCATATATTTT; CDR3 protein: CASSWGIQTNSSGNTIYF
clone size: -; D gene: -; V gene: TRBV11-2; J gene: TRBJ2-7; CDR3 DNA: TGTGCCAGCAGCTTAGGGCCAATAAGATACGAGCAGTACTTC; CDR3 protein: CASSLGPIRYEQYF
clone size: -; D gene: -; V gene: TRBV19; J gene: TRBJ1-1; CDR3 DNA: TGTGCCAGTAGTATAGATCTGTTCACTGAAGCTTTCTTT; CDR3 protein: CASSIDLFTEAFF
clone size: -; D gene: TRBD1; V gene: TRBV5-4; J gene: TRBJ2-7; CDR3 DNA: TGTGCCAGCAGCTCGACAGGGACCCACGAGCAGTACTTC; CDR3 protein: CASSSTGTHEQYF
clone size: once; D gene: TRBD1; V gene: TRBV19; J gene: TRBJ1-2; CDR3 DNA: TGTGCCAGTAGCGGACAGGGAGCTAACTATGGCTACACCTTC; CDR3 protein: CASSGQGANYGYTF
clone size: -; D gene: -; V gene: TRBV27; J gene: TRBJ2-6; CDR3 DNA: TGTGCCAGCAGTCCCTACACTGACTCTGGGGCCAACGTCCTGACTTTC; CDR3 protein: CASSPYTDSGANVLTF
clone size: -; D gene: -; V gene: TRBV5-4; J gene: TRBJ1-1; CDR3 DNA: TGTGCCAGCAGCTTCGGTGGAATGAACACTGAAGCTTTCTTT; CDR3 protein: CASSFGGMNTEAFF
clone size: few; D gene: TRBD1; V gene: TRBV19; J gene: TRBJ2-3; CDR3 DNA: TGTGCCAGTAGTATCAACAGGGGGCCAGATACGCAGTATTTT; CDR3 protein: CASSINRGPDTQYF
clone size: -; D gene: -; V gene: TRBV27; J gene: TRBJ2-7; CDR3 DNA: TGTGCCAGCAGTTTATCTTGGGGGAGCGGGTACGAGCAGTACTTC; CDR3 protein: CASSLSWGSGYEQYF
clone size: -; D gene: -; V gene: TRBV25-1; J gene: TRBJ2-1; CDR3 DNA: TGTGCCAGCAGTGAATACGGTGGGCTGAGCTCCTACAATGAGCAGTTCTTC; CDR3 protein: CASSEYGGLSSYNEQFF
clone size: -; D gene: -; V gene: TRBV6-1; J gene: TRBJ2-5; CDR3 DNA: TGTGCCAGCAGTGTTGAGAACCAAGAGACCCAGTACTTC; CDR3 protein: CASSVENQETQYF
clone size: once; D gene: -; V gene: TRBV6-1; J gene: TRBJ2-3; CDR3 DNA: TGTGCCAGCAGTGTCGACTACACAGATACGCAGTATTTT; CDR3 protein: CASSVDYTDTQYF
clone size: -; D gene: TRBD2; V gene: TRBV5-1; J gene: TRBJ2-7; CDR3 DNA: TGCGCCAGCAGCTTGAATAGCGGGAGGGCCTACGAGCAGTACTTC; CDR3 protein: CASSLNSGRAYEQYF
clone size: -; D gene: -; V gene: TRBV5-1; J gene: TRBJ2-5; CDR3 DNA: TGCGCCAGCAGCTTGATGAGCCCAGGGCAACAGACCCAGTACTTC; CDR3 protein: CASSLMSPGQQTQYF